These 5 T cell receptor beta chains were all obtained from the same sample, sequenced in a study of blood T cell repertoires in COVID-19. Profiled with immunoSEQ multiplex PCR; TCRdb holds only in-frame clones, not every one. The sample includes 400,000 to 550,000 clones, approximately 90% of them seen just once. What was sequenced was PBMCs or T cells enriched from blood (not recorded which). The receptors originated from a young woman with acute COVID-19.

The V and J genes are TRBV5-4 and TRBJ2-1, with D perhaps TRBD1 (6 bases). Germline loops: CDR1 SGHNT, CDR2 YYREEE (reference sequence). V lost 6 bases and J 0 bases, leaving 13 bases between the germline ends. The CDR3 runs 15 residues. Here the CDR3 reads CASTPGASSYNEQFF. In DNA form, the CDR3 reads TGTGCCAGCACCCCAGGGGCCAGCTCCTACAATGAGCAGTTCTTC.

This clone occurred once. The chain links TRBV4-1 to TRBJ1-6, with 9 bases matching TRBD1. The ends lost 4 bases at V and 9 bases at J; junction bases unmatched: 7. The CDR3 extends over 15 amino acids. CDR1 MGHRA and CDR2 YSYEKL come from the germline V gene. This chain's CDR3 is CASSRGTGPFSPLHF. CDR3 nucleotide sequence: TGCGCCAGCAGCCGAGGGACAGGGCCTTTTTCACCCCTCCACTTT.

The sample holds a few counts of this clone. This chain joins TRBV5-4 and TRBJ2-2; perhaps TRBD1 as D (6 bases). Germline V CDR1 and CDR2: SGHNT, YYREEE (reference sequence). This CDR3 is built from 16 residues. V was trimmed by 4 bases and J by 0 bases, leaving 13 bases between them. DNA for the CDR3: TGTGCCAGCAGCCCTACGGACAGCCCGAACACCGGGGAGCTGTTTTTT. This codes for CASSPTDSPNTGELFF.

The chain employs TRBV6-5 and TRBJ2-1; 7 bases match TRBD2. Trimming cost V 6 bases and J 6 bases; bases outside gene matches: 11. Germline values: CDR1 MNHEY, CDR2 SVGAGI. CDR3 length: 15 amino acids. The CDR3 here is CASSLLAVTINEQFF. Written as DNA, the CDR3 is TGTGCCAGCAGCCTGCTAGCGGTTACCATCAATGAGCAGTTCTTC.

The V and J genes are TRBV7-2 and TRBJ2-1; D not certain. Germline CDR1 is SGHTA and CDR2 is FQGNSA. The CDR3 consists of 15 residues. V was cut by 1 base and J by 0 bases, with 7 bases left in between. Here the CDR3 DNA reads TGTGCCAGCAGCTTAGACAGAACCTCCTACAATGAGCAGTTCTTC. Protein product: CASSLDRTSYNEQFF.